Listed below are T cell receptor beta chains from one sample, sequenced in a study of blood T cells in healthy people across ages. TCRdb fed the 5' RACE reads into MiXCR, producing one record per CDR3 protein. The table records about 560,000 distinct CDR3 sequences, about a quarter of them present only once. These data were also reused for a study on T cells of mothers and their children.

The source material was blood. These receptors all come from a boy between 2 and 10 years old in good health. The CDR3 runs from the conserved cysteine through the conserved F or W. Fields, in order: D gene, V gene, J gene, CDR3 length, clone size, CDR3 DNA, CDR3 protein. D genes are given only for firm matches. Clone size appears in some rows only: once, few, many, or a class for an expanded clone.

.	TRBV5-5	TRBJ1-2	18	few	TGTGCCAGCAGCTTGGTTGGGACCCGGGCCGCATTCCCGCGGGGCTACACCTTC	CASSLVGTRAAFPRGYTF
TRBD1	TRBV10-3	TRBJ2-1	14	.	TGTGCCATCAGCTGGGACAGAACGGACAATGAGCAGTTCTTC	CAISWDRTDNEQFF
TRBD1	TRBV5-4	TRBJ1-2	15	.	TGTGCCAGCAGCTTGGCCAAGCAGGGGGCATATGGCTACACCTTC	CASSLAKQGAYGYTF
.	TRBV28	TRBJ2-2	13	few	TGTGCCAGCAGGGACTTAAACACCGGGGAGCTGTTTTTT	CASRDLNTGELFF
TRBD2	TRBV9	TRBJ2-5	15	.	TGTGCCAGCAGCGTAACCGGACTAGCGGAAGAGACCCAGTACTTC	CASSVTGLAEETQYF
.	TRBV3-1	TRBJ1-6	15	few	TGTGCCAGCAGCCACGGGGGAGACATGGGGTCACCCCTCCACTTT	CASSHGGDMGSPLHF
.	TRBV3-1	TRBJ2-7	14	.	TGTGCCAGCAGCCAACACGACAGAGACTACGAGCAGTACTTC	CASSQHDRDYEQYF
.	TRBV7-9	TRBJ2-5	18	.	TGTGCCAGCAGCCCTACCATGAGGCAGGAGCTTTCCCAAGAGACCCAGTACTTC	CASSPTMRQELSQETQYF
.	TRBV3-1	TRBJ1-3	13	.	TGTGCCAGCACTATCAGCTCTGGAAACACCATATATTTT	CASTISSGNTIYF
.	TRBV28	TRBJ2-5	13	few	TGTGCCAGCAGGCAAGGAAACCACGAGACCCAGTACTTC	CASRQGNHETQYF
.	TRBV29-1	TRBJ2-7	13	few	TGCAGCGTCCCAGCTACGGGGACCTACGAGCAGTACTTC	CSVPATGTYEQYF
.	TRBV12-3/TRBV12-4	TRBJ2-5	15	many	TGTGCCAGCAAACGCGGAGGGCTAGTTACAGAGACCCAGTACTTC	CASKRGGLVTETQYF
.	TRBV7-2	TRBJ2-5	15	.	TGTGCCAGCAGCTTTCAGACAGCTATTAGAGAGACCCAGTACTTC	CASSFQTAIRETQYF
.	TRBV12-3/TRBV12-4	TRBJ1-4	15	.	TGTGCCAGCAGTTTGCCGGGAGGCACTAATGAAAAACTGTTTTTT	CASSLPGGTNEKLFF
TRBD1	TRBV5-4	TRBJ2-7	14	few	TGTGCCAGCAGCCACCGGGACAGGGCCTACGAGCAGTACTTC	CASSHRDRAYEQYF
TRBD2	TRBV20-1	TRBJ2-7	13	.	TGCAGTGCCATTAGCGGGAGCTCCTACGAGCAGTACTTC	CSAISGSSYEQYF
.	TRBV20-1	TRBJ1-5	15	.	TGCAGTGCCCGATCGGGGGGGGGCCAGCATCAGCCCCAGCATTTT	CSARSGGGQHQPQHF
.	TRBV4-3	TRBJ1-3	15	.	TGCGCCAGCAGCCAAGTGAGGGGGAATGGAAACACCATATATTTT	CASSQVRGNGNTIYF
.	TRBV5-1	TRBJ2-5	13	few	TGCGCCAGCAGCTTCTGGGACGAAGAGACCCAGTACTTC	CASSFWDEETQYF
.	TRBV7-2	TRBJ2-1	11	.	TGTGCCAGCAGCCCAGAGAGCCGCCCGTTCTTC	CASSPESRPFF
TRBD2	TRBV29-1	TRBJ2-7	14	.	TGCAGCGTTGGGACGACGACTAGCATCTACGAGCAGTACTTC	CSVGTTTSIYEQYF
.	TRBV19	TRBJ2-1	13	.	TGTGCCAGTAGTATAGACAGGAGGAATGAGCAGTTCTTC	CASSIDRRNEQFF
TRBD1	TRBV12-3/TRBV12-4	TRBJ2-4	16	.	TGTGCCAGCAGTTTGGGGACAGGGGTAGCCAAAAACATTCAGTACTTC	CASSLGTGVAKNIQYF
TRBD2	TRBV15	TRBJ2-3	19	.	TGTGCCACCAGCAGAGAGAGGGGGACACTAGCGGTCCTCACAGATACGCAGTATTTT	CATSRERGTLAVLTDTQYF
.	TRBV11-2	TRBJ1-2	15	.	TGTGCCAGCAGCTTAGGAGAGGGGGTCGGCTATGGCTACACCTTC	CASSLGEGVGYGYTF
TRBD1	TRBV28	TRBJ1-6	15	few	TGTGCCAGCAGTTTACCGGACAGGGCTGCTTCACCCCTCCACTTT	CASSLPDRAASPLHF
.	TRBV5-1	TRBJ1-2	14	few	TGCGCCAGCAGCTTGAAGGGGTGGAATGATGGCTACACCTTC	CASSLKGWNDGYTF
.	TRBV5-6	TRBJ2-7	14	.	TGTGCCAGCTCTGATGGCGGTAGGCTCGGCGAGCAGTACTTC	CASSDGGRLGEQYF
.	TRBV11-2	TRBJ2-1	12	few	TGTGCCAGCAGCTCCTATTCGTATGAGCAGTTCTTC	CASSSYSYEQFF
TRBD2	TRBV6-1	TRBJ2-7	16	.	TGTGCCAGCAGTGAATTGAGCGCGGGGGAGGCCTACGAGCAGTACTTC	CASSELSAGEAYEQYF
.	TRBV7-8	TRBJ2-1	19	.	TGTGCCAGCAGCTTAGTGGGCAGTCTGGCAGGGAGAACCTACAATGAGCAGTTCTTC	CASSLVGSLAGRTYNEQFF
.	TRBV5-1	TRBJ2-1	13	.	TGCGCCAGCAGCCTCGACTTAGCTAGAGGGGGGATCTTC	CASSLDLARGGIF
.	TRBV19	TRBJ1-4	12	.	TGTGTCAGTGGCGGGAGGAGTGAAAAACTGTTTTTT	CVSGGRSEKLFF
TRBD1	TRBV4-2	TRBJ2-7	20	.	TGTGCCAGCAGCCAAAGTGGAGGGACAGGGGGCGTCTTTAGCCTAGACGAGCAGTACTTC	CASSQSGGTGGVFSLDEQYF
.	TRBV5-1	TRBJ2-5	15	.	TGCGCCAGCAGCATTGCCCCGGGGCAAGCCTACAAGCAGTACTTC	CASSIAPGQAYKQYF
.	TRBV5-5	TRBJ2-3	15	.	TGTGCCAGCAGCTGGCGGTATTCATCGGGAGATACGCAGTATTTT	CASSWRYSSGDTQYF
TRBD1	TRBV20-1	TRBJ1-2	13	few	TGCAGTGCCGACCTAACAGGGGGGAATGGCTACACCTTC	CSADLTGGNGYTF
TRBD2	TRBV20-1	TRBJ2-1	15	few	TGCAGTGCTCAGACTAGCGGGAGCTCCTACAATGAGCAGTTCTTC	CSAQTSGSSYNEQFF
.	TRBV3-1	TRBJ2-7	11	many	TGTGCCAGCAGCCAATCCAGCGAGCAGTACTTC	CASSQSSEQYF
TRBD2	TRBV4-3	TRBJ2-2	15	.	TGCGCCAGCAGCCAAGTAGCGGGGATTTCTGGGGAGCTGTTTTTT	CASSQVAGISGELFF
TRBD2	TRBV20-1	TRBJ2-1	14	few	TGCAGTGCTAGCGGGGGGGCCTCCTACAATGAGCAGTTCTTC	CSASGGASYNEQFF
TRBD2	TRBV12-3/TRBV12-4	TRBJ2-7	13	.	TGTGCCAGCAGTCGGACTAGCAAGTACGAGCAGTACTTC	CASSRTSKYEQYF
TRBD2	TRBV5-1	TRBJ2-3	16	.	TGCGCCAGCAGCTTGATACTAGCGGGAGCTTCAGATACGCAGTATTTT	CASSLILAGASDTQYF
.	TRBV4-1	TRBJ2-5	13	.	TGCGCCAGCAGCCAAGTGGGGCTAGAGACCCAGTACTTC	CASSQVGLETQYF
TRBD2	TRBV27	TRBJ2-5	16	.	TGTGCCAGCAGTGTACTAGCGGGGGGGCCTAGGGAGACCCAGTACTTC	CASSVLAGGPRETQYF
.	TRBV6-5	TRBJ2-7	15	.	TGTGCCAGCAGTTACTCGAGCCAAGCCTCCTACGAGGAGTACTTC	CASSYSSQASYEEYF
.	TRBV20-1	TRBJ2-1	15	few	TGCAGTGCTAGAGATTTACAAGGGTTGCGTAATGAGCAGTTCTTC	CSARDLQGLRNEQFF
.	TRBV6-5	TRBJ1-1	17	few	TGTGCCAGCAGTTACTCGAGCGGTTCTCGGGCGTACACTGAAGCTTTCTTT	CASSYSSGSRAYTEAFF
.	TRBV5-4	TRBJ1-3	12	.	TGTGCCAGCAGCGAAGGTCGAAACACCATATATTTT	CASSEGRNTIYF
TRBD2	TRBV7-3	TRBJ2-5	14	.	TGTGCCAGCAGCTTAGCGGGGGGCTACGAGACCCAGTACTTC	CASSLAGGYETQYF
.	TRBV19	TRBJ2-7	14	.	TGTGCCAGTAGGGGTGAGGCCCCTGCCTACGAGCAGTACTTC	CASRGEAPAYEQYF
.	TRBV30	TRBJ1-1	13	.	TGTGCCTGGAGTGCGGGGATTCGGACTGAAGCTTTCTTT	CAWSAGIRTEAFF
TRBD2	TRBV6-5	TRBJ2-4	15	.	TGTGCCAGCAGTTCCATAGCGGGGGCGAAAAACATTCAGTACTTC	CASSSIAGAKNIQYF
TRBD1	TRBV7-3	TRBJ2-5	14	few	TGTGCCAGCAGCTTGGGACAGGTCGGGGAGACCCAGTACTTC	CASSLGQVGETQYF
TRBD1	TRBV2	TRBJ1-4	13	few	TGTGCCAGCAGTGAAGGGGGGACAGTTAAACTGTTTTTT	CASSEGGTVKLFF
.	TRBV29-1	TRBJ2-1	13	.	TGCAGCGTAAAGACGGCCCGGGCGGATGAGCAGTTCTTC	CSVKTARADEQFF
.	TRBV7-2	TRBJ1-2	15	.	TGTGCCAGCAGCCAGGACCGCAGAGGGGGCTATGGCTACACCTTC	CASSQDRRGGYGYTF